This T cell receptor (beta chain) emerged from a study of T-cell reconstitution after alpha-beta-depleted transplantation in children. CDR1 is SEHNR, CDR2 FQNEAQ, per germline (reference sequence). V lost 5 bases, J lost 7 bases, and 18 bases lay in between. This CDR3 region has 15 residues. Construction of the TCRbeta library involved unique molecular identifiers. TCRdb processed the PCR reads anew with MiXCR; each CDR3 protein has one entry. The sample has 60,000 to 100,000 distinct CDR3 sequences, roughly 18% seen once. The clonotype comes from a male patient aged 2-15 years who had a stem cell transplant for acute lymphoblastic leukemia, so the T cells may come from the graft donor. The V gene is TRBV7-9, the J gene TRBJ2-4; D perhaps matches TRBD1 (5 bases). Sequencing was performed on PBMCs, mostly from graft donor cells, taken 360 days after TCRalphabeta/CD19-depleted stem cell transplant. The CDR3 sequence: CASSAGQGVRNIQYF. CDR3 sequence (DNA): TGTGCCAGCAGCGCCGGTCAGGGTGTTCGGAACATTCAGTACTTC.